Listed below are T cell receptor beta chains from one sample, sequenced in a study of blood T cells in healthy people across ages. TCRdb re-derived calls from the 5' RACE reads in MiXCR, one entry per CDR3 protein. Of roughly 1,300,000 distinct CDR3 sequences in the sample, approximately 59% were seen once. The sequencing input was blood. The receptors come from a man between 18 and 29 years old in good health. The CDR3 runs from the conserved cysteine through the conserved F or W. Fields, in order: V gene, CDR3 length, J gene, D gene, clone size, CDR3 protein, CDR3 DNA. A D gene is named only where the DNA matches it firmly. Not every row has a clone size; where given, it reads once, few, many or a size class.

>TRBV27|13|TRBJ2-1|TRBD1|NA
CASRGTGANEQFF
TGTGCCAGCAGGGGAACAGGGGCCAATGAGCAGTTCTTC
>TRBV30|15|TRBJ2-3|NA|NA
CAWSPDGPSTDTQYF
TGTGCCTGGAGCCCTGACGGCCCGAGCACAGATACGCAGTATTTT
>TRBV3-1|16|TRBJ2-4|NA|NA
CASSQESGVTKNIQYF
TGTGCCAGCAGCCAAGAATCAGGGGTGACCAAAAACATTCAGTACTTC
>TRBV28|15|TRBJ2-2|NA|NA
CASSLSGKNTGELFF
TGTGCCAGCAGTTTATCGGGAAAGAACACCGGGGAGCTGTTTTTT
>TRBV5-5|14|TRBJ1-2|NA|NA
CASSLMGGSYGYTF
TGTGCCAGCAGCTTGATGGGGGGGAGCTATGGCTACACCTTC
>TRBV27|13|TRBJ2-4|TRBD1|once
CATRGRGNVIQYF
TGTGCCACCCGAGGCAGGGGGAATGTCATTCAGTACTTC
>TRBV19|16|TRBJ2-6|TRBD1|few
CASSTGQPSGANVLTF
TGTGCCAGTAGTACGGGACAGCCCTCTGGGGCCAACGTCCTGACTTTC
>TRBV4-1|16|TRBJ2-7|NA|NA
CASSQGWRGQTYEQYF
TGCGCCAGCAGCCAAGGGTGGAGGGGTCAAACCTACGAGCAGTACTTC
>TRBV28|14|TRBJ2-7|NA|NA
CASARLGGIHEQYF
TGTGCCAGCGCTCGGCTAGGAGGCATCCACGAGCAGTACTTC
>TRBV2|14|TRBJ2-7|TRBD1|few
CASMTRGQDYEQYF
TGTGCCAGCATGACTCGTGGACAGGACTACGAGCAGTACTTC